The clone carrying this T cell receptor (beta chain) was observed a handful of times. The target antigen is unknown. This entry belongs to a study of Graves' ophthalmopathy and Graves' hyperthyroidism. Overall study findings and caveats: For predicting ophthalmopathy progression, the model had nearly 71% sensitivity and roughly 72% specificity.

Ages of hyperthyroidism patients ran from 18 to 65, and their diagnoses were new, under 2 months' duration. Orbital computed tomography, together with clinical symptoms, serum thyroxine, TRAb and thyroid ultrasound, was used for diagnosis. CDR3 length: 11 amino acids. Trimming took 4 bases from V and 6 from J, leaving 6 bases between them. Germline V gene data show CDR1 as KGHSH and CDR2 as LQKENI. Using RNA transcripts, the TCR beta CDR3 regions were amplified. Amplification began with first-round RT-PCR using HTBI primers, then second-round multiplex PCR was performed. Using its own MiXCR run on the multiplex PCR reads, TCRdb lists one record per CDR3 protein. The sample has about 620,000 distinct CDR3 sequences, 20% to 25% seen once.

This TCR came from a woman between 18 and 29 years old with stable Graves' hyperthyroidism. Some clones in this sample may be carry-over from other donors' samples. V gene TRBV18 combines with J gene TRBJ1-1; no clear D. Material: peripheral blood. DNA for the CDR3: TGTGCCAGCTCACACAACGCTGAAGCTTTCTTT. Translation gives CASSHNAEAFF.